This TCR beta chain derives from a study of cytomegalovirus exposure and HLA in healthy donors. CDR3 length: 15 residues. J gave up 3 bases and V 2 bases, and 0 bases lay outside the gene matches. The V gene's germline CDR1 is SGHDT and CDR2 YYEEEE. Use of 60 Vbeta and 13 Jbeta primers characterized the PCR. Clones were read by immunoSEQ multiplex PCR, and TCRdb kept only the in-frame ones, dropping some. The profile shows some 130,000 clones, about 73% of them singletons. The chain has TRBV5-6 and TRBJ2-3; 13 positions agree with TRBD2. Sequencing was done on a sample of PBMCs. This clonotype was obtained from a human donor in good health. CDR3 coding DNA: TGTGCCAGCAGCTTACTAGCGGGGGGGACAGATACGCAGTATTTT. This gives the protein CASSLLAGGTDTQYF.